This TCR beta chain was recorded in a study of cytomegalovirus exposure and HLA in healthy donors. Findings and caveats of the study: The authors later found most CMV-associated TCR beta chains appeared HLA-restricted. In a later analysis, TCR association rates varied by HLA locus: DRB1 most, HLA-C fewest.

In nominal health when sampled, donors likely had unrecorded immune exposures nonetheless. 13 Jbeta primers and 60 Vbeta primers were used for the PCR. Repertoires were generated with immunoSEQ multiplex PCR, while TCRdb's copy carries only in-frame clones and drops some. The specimen's table records around 200,000 clones. A word on this clone: What it recognizes is unknown.

This CDR3 comprises 13 residues. Trimming removed 5 bases from V and 3 bases from J, with 10 bases in between. Germline V gene data show CDR1 as MRHNA and CDR2 as SNTAGT. V gene TRBV6-4 combines with J gene TRBJ1-1; D gene ambiguous. The sample consisted of PBMCs. The TCR sequence derives from a woman aged 25 to 39 in good health and CMV-seropositive. The CDR3 region is CASSLTVDTEAFF. The CDR3 DNA reads TGTGCCAGCAGTCTTACAGTGGACACTGAAGCTTTCTTT.